These 11 T cell receptor beta chains share one sample of origin, sequenced in a study of cytomegalovirus exposure and HLA in healthy donors. The method was immunoSEQ multiplex PCR; TCRdb's version includes in-frame clones alone and lacks a portion of them. Among about 220,000 clones listed, roughly 88% were seen once. The sample comprised PBMCs. The receptor set was obtained from a woman aged 25-40 years in good health and CMV-seropositive.

The chain recombines TRBV4-3 with TRBJ2-7; D perhaps matches TRBD2 (5 bases). Per the germline V gene, CDR1 is LGHNA and CDR2 is YSLEER. The length of the CDR3 is 14 residues. The ends were cut back, 2 bases at V and 4 bases at J, with 12 bases in the middle. The CDR3 here is CASSQLLADYEQYF. Here the CDR3 DNA reads TGCGCCAGCAGCCAATTGCTAGCAGATTACGAGCAGTACTTC.

This clone has more than one count but fewer than ten. The chain has TRBV5-4 and TRBJ2-3, with 7 positions matching TRBD2. The CDR3 has 14 residues. Germline values: CDR1 SGHNT, CDR2 YYREEE (reference sequence). The J segment lost 1 base and the V segment lost 2 bases, leaving 1 base of the junction unmatched. CDR3 residues: CASSFTSGTDTQYF. CDR3 DNA: TGTGCCAGCAGCTTCACTAGCGGCACAGATACGCAGTATTTT.

The chain recombines TRBV28 with TRBJ1-5; maybe TRBD1 (6 bases). In germline, CDR1 is MDHEN, CDR2 SYDVKM. CDR3 size: 14 residues. The V and J ends lost 5 bases and 2 bases respectively, with 10 bases between them. CDR3 DNA: TGTGCCAGCAGTCGGTGGACAGGCAATCAGCCCCAGCATTTT. It translates to CASSRWTGNQPQHF.

This sequence joins TRBV6-5 and TRBJ1-2; D is undetermined. In germline, CDR1 is MNHEY, CDR2 SVGAGI. The CDR3 spans 12 residues. Trimming left V 6 bases short and J 6 bases short, with 11 bases between. The CDR3 protein is CASSKGFDGYTF. CDR3 sequence (DNA): TGTGCCAGCAGCAAGGGTTTTGATGGCTACACCTTC.

The chain is built from TRBV7-2 and TRBJ1-2; possibly TRBD1 for D (6 bases). Germline V lookup: CDR1 SGHTA, CDR2 FQGNSA. The CDR3 length is 14 residues. V dropped 6 bases and J dropped 3 bases, with 14 bases sitting between them. The CDR3 loop is CASRPPRGHYGYTF. CDR3 coding DNA: TGTGCCAGCAGACCCCCCCGGGGGCACTATGGCTACACCTTC.

This clone was counted a single time. The chain uses TRBV27 and TRBJ1-1; D unclear. Trimming pared 2 bases from V and 0 bases from J, leaving 13 bases between. Germline V lookup: CDR1 MNHEY, CDR2 SMNVEV (reference sequence). CDR3 length: 16 residues. Here the CDR3 reads CASSLGTDLMNTEAFF. In nucleotides, the CDR3 is TGTGCCAGCAGTTTAGGTACGGACCTAATGAACACTGAAGCTTTCTTT.

The CDR3 is CASSVGGGGEKLFF. Written as DNA, the CDR3 is TGTGCCAGCAGCGTAGGTGGAGGAGGGGAAAAACTGTTTTTT. The chain joins TRBV9 to TRBJ1-4, with no clear D. This CDR3 spans 14 amino acids. Deletions cut 0 bases from V and 8 bases from J, with 11 bases between. Germline V gene data show CDR1 as SGDLS and CDR2 as YYNGEE.

J is TRBJ2-7 and V is TRBV6-6; no clear D gene. The CDR3 loop spans 15 amino acids. Germline CDR1 is MNHNY and CDR2 is SVGAGI (reference sequence). V was shortened by 0 bases and J by 3 bases, with 12 bases between the two germline ends. In DNA form, the CDR3 reads TGTGCCAGCAGTTACTCGTTGGGCGGCCTCTACGAGCAGTACTTC. It codes for CASSYSLGGLYEQYF.

The chain links TRBV5-1 to TRBJ2-3, with TRBD2 matching over 7 bases. Germline CDR1 is SGHRS and CDR2 is YFSETQ. Unmatched junction bases numbered 19, after V lost 5 bases and J lost 4 bases. The CDR3 runs 18 residues. This chain's CDR3 is CASRVYAGVVGGADTQYF. CDR3 sequence (DNA): TGCGCCAGCAGGGTCTACGCGGGAGTAGTTGGGGGGGCAGATACGCAGTATTTT.

This chain connects TRBV9 to TRBJ2-1; 10 bases match TRBD2. Germline V gene lookup returns CDR1 SGDLS and CDR2 YYNGEE. The length of the CDR3 is 16 residues. V was clipped by 0 bases and J by 4 bases; unmatched bases: 4. The CDR3 region is CASSVEWTSGYNEQFF. In nucleotides, the CDR3 is TGTGCCAGCAGCGTAGAATGGACTAGCGGTTACAATGAGCAGTTCTTC.

V and J are TRBV27 and TRBJ1-1; D possibly corresponds to TRBD1 (6 bases). Deletions cut 6 bases from V and 5 bases from J, with 13 bases between. This CDR3 comprises 13 residues. CDR1 and CDR2 (germline): MNHEY, SMNVEV (reference sequence). The CDR3 reads CASRSGARTEAFF. The CDR3 DNA reads TGTGCCAGCAGGTCGGGGGCGCGTACTGAAGCTTTCTTT.